These 10 T cell receptor beta chains were sequenced from one sample in a study of T cell responses to AZD1222 COVID-19 vaccine. Sequenced by immunoSEQ multiplex PCR; TCRdb stores in-frame clones only, minus some. The data contain about 120,000 clones, 92% of them seen just once; the ten biggest clones take up 11% to 15%. Source: peripheral blood, taken on day 0 of AZD1222 vaccination. The receptors come from an adult in good health.

This clone was recorded once. This chain uses TRBV7-9 with TRBJ1-2; D not resolved. The CDR3 spans 16 residues. Trimming stripped 2 bases from V and 4 bases from J, with 17 bases between. CDR1 and CDR2 from the germline V gene are SEHNR and FQNEAQ (reference sequence). The CDR3 nucleotides read TGTGCCAGCAGCTTAATTTTCGATCCTTCATTCTATGGCTACACCTTC. This gives the protein CASSLIFDPSFYGYTF.

The V call is TRBV4-2, the J call TRBJ1-2; D is unresolved. This CDR3 contains 16 residues. Trimming took off 0 bases at V and 1 base at J, with 12 bases between the two ends. CDR1 and CDR2 (germline): LGHNA, YNFKEQ. The CDR3 protein is CASSQELPGSNYGYTF. In DNA form, the CDR3 reads TGTGCCAGCAGCCAAGAGTTGCCCGGCAGTAACTATGGCTACACCTTC.

V is TRBV13 and J is TRBJ2-6; no clear D gene. This CDR3 is built from 14 residues. CDR1 is PRHDT and CDR2 is FYEKMQ in the germline V gene (reference sequence). V was trimmed by 5 bases and J by 0 bases, leaving 5 bases between them. CDR3 sequence (DNA): TGTGCCAGCAGCCGTGGCTCTGGGGCCAACGTCCTGACTTTC. Translating gives CASSRGSGANVLTF. The complete variable domain, with remaining parts taken from reference TRBV13 and TRBJ2-6, reads AAGVIQSPRHLIKEKRETATLKCYPIPRHDTVYWYQQGPGQDPQFLISFYEKMQSDKGSIPDRFSAQQFSDYHSELNMSSLELGDSALYFCASSRGSGANVLTFGAGSRLTVL.

The chain employs TRBV5-1 and TRBJ2-5; 7 bases agree with TRBD2. The junction had 6 bases not matched to a gene; V was cut back by 2 bases and J by 5 bases. CDR1 is SGHRS, CDR2 YFSETQ, per germline. The CDR3 spans 14 residues. CDR3 in amino acids: CASSFRDYEETQYF. The CDR3 DNA reads as TGCGCCAGCAGCTTCCGGGACTATGAGGAGACCCAGTACTTC.

The chain recombines TRBV6-5 with TRBJ2-7; no clear D. CDR3 length: 14 residues. From germline, CDR1 is MNHEY and CDR2 SVGAGI. V was clipped by 2 bases and J by 7 bases, with 15 bases between them. For the CDR3, the DNA is TGTGCCAGCAGTTACGTGCAGTCCTCTAGGGAGCAGTACTTC. Translated, it gives CASSYVQSSREQYF.

This clone was detected only once. The gene calls are TRBV21-1 and TRBJ2-7; the DNA was not used to check the table's D call, TRBD1. TRBV21-1 is given as a pseudogene. The CDR3 totals 13 residues. The CDR3 DNA reads TGTGCCAGCAGCTCCCGGACATCCTACGAGCAGTACTTC. This codes for CASSSRTSYEQYF.

This rearrangement joins TRBV28 to TRBJ1-1; D is uncertain. Per the germline V gene, CDR1 is MDHEN and CDR2 is SYDVKM. Deletions cut 3 bases from V and 1 base from J, with 6 bases between. There are 13 residues in the CDR3. The CDR3 DNA reads as TGTGCCAGCAGTTTTAGGGCGAACACTGAAGCTTTCTTT. Its translation: CASSFRANTEAFF. Filled out from reference TRBV28 and TRBJ1-1, the complete variable domain reads DVKVTQSSRYLVKRTGEKVFLECVQDMDHENMFWYRQDPGLGLRLIYFSYDVKMKEKGDIPEGYSVSREKKERFSLILESASTNQTSMYLCASSFRANTEAFFGQGTRLTVV.

This chain uses TRBV30 with TRBJ2-7; TRBD2 matches at 7 bases. Trimming removed 2 bases from V and 3 bases from J; junction bases left unmatched: 10. CDR1 is GTSNPN and CDR2 is SVGIG in the germline V gene (reference sequence). This CDR3 spans 15 amino acids. CDR3 DNA sequence: TGTGCCTGGAGTACTGACGCGGGAGCCTACTACGAGCAGTACTTC. This translates into CAWSTDAGAYYEQYF.

V gene TRBV7-8 combines with J gene TRBJ2-5, with TRBD2 matching 8 bases. V lost 7 bases, J lost 5 bases, and 12 bases stayed unmatched. The CDR3 is 15 amino acids. Germline loops: CDR1 SGHVS, CDR2 FQNEAQ. The CDR3 spells CASTYGGDHRETQYF. The CDR3 bases are TGTGCCAGCACCTACGGGGGGGACCATCGGGAGACCCAGTACTTC.

This chain joins TRBV6-2 or TRBV6-3 and TRBJ2-7; 7 nucleotides agree with TRBD1. The V and J ends lost 2 bases and 2 bases, in that order; junction bases with no gene match: 9. Germline loops: CDR1 MNHEY, CDR2 SVGEGT. CDR3 length: 16 amino acids. CDR3 DNA: TGTGCCAGCAGTTACCTCCCGGCAGGGGGAACCTACGAGCAGTACTTC. Encoded protein: CASSYLPAGGTYEQYF.